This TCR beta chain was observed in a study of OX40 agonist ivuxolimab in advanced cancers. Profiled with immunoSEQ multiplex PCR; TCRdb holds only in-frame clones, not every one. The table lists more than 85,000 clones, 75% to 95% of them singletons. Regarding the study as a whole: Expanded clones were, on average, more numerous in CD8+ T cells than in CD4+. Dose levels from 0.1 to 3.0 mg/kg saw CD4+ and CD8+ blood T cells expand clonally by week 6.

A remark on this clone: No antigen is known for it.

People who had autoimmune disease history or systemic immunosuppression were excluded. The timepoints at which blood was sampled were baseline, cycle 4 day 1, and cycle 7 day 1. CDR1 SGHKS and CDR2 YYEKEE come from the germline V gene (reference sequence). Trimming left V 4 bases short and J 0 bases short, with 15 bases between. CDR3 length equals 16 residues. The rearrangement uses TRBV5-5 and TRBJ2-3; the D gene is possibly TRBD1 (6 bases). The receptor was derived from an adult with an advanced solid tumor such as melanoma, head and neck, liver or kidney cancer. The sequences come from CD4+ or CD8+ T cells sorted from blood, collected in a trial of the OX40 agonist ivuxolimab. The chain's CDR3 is CASSHGWQGSTDTQYF. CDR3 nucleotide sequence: TGTGCCAGCAGCCACGGATGGCAGGGGAGCACAGATACGCAGTATTTT.